This T cell receptor beta chain is from a study of regulatory T cells in long-lasting Graves disease. Deletions cut 3 bases from V and 0 bases from J, with 9 bases between. This CDR3 is built from 14 residues. Per the germline V gene, CDR1 is LGHDT and CDR2 is YNNKEL (reference sequence). Both iRepertoire HTBI primers and Arm-PCR of CDR3 regions were used to build the TCR beta libraries. TCRdb reprocessed the multiplex PCR reads with MiXCR, giving one entry per CDR3 protein. The profile covers roughly 400,000 distinct CDR3 sequences, with roughly 20% appearing a single time and less than 25% taken by the ten largest. The time point here: persistent/refractory GD, antithyroid drugs over 5 years with positive TRAb. Researchers made the TCR library from RNA that was extracted from PBMCs. This clonotype came up a few times.

The rearrangement joins TRBV3-1 to TRBJ2-7; D unclear. The specimen was peripheral blood mononuclear cells (PBMCs), collected when the disease was refractory, from a patient treated with antithyroid drugs. The receptor was derived from a female donor with Graves disease. The CDR3 sequence is CASSQMSGSYEQYF. DNA for the CDR3: TGTGCCAGCAGCCAGATGTCGGGCTCCTACGAGCAGTACTTC.